The 21 T cell receptor beta chains below were found in one sample sequenced in a study of control samples from healthy donors and cancer patients. The data were produced by immunoSEQ multiplex PCR, yet TCRdb's version contains in-frame clones alone and is incomplete. Of tens of thousands of clones in the sample, approximately 89% were seen once. Specimen: PBMCs. The receptors stem from a woman aged 60-75 years with lung cancer.

This clone came up once. The rearrangement uses TRBV5-4 and TRBJ2-4, with TRBD2 matching over 15 bases. The CDR3 is 19 residues long. Trimming cost V 4 bases and J 3 bases; bases outside gene matches: 11. The V gene's germline CDR1 is SGHNT and CDR2 YYREEE (reference sequence). CDR3 in amino acids: CASSPGLAGGRSVKNIQYF. The CDR3 nucleotides are TGTGCCAGCAGCCCCGGACTAGCGGGGGGGCGGTCCGTCAAAAACATTCAGTACTTC.

V gene TRBV10-3 combines with J gene TRBJ1-5; D possibly corresponds to TRBD1 (5 bases). Trimming removed 5 bases from V and 2 bases from J, with 13 bases in between. CDR1 is ENHRY, CDR2 SYGVKD, per germline. The CDR3 loop spans 15 amino acids. CDR3 in DNA: TGTGCCATCAGTCCGGGACCTGAGGGCAATCAGCCCCAGCATTTT. It codes for CAISPGPEGNQPQHF.

The chain recombines TRBV4-1 with TRBJ1-2; possible D gene TRBD1, 5 bases. V was clipped by 3 bases and J by 0 bases, with 14 bases between them. The CDR3 contains 16 residues. Germline CDR1 and CDR2: MGHRA and YSYEKL. The CDR3, as DNA: TGCGCCAGCAGCCATGATACTGTGACAGCTAACTATGGCTACACCTTC. Residues: CASSHDTVTANYGYTF.

The V call is TRBV28, the J call TRBJ2-3; D gene uncertain. The CDR3 is made up of 12 amino acids. The V gene lost 6 bases and the J gene lost 4 bases, with 8 bases spanning the gap. The V gene's germline CDR1 is MDHEN and CDR2 SYDVKM. The CDR3: CASSPAPDTQYF. CDR3 DNA sequence: TGTGCCAGCAGCCCCGCACCAGATACGCAGTATTTT.

This clone was recorded a few times. Here the CDR3 DNA reads TGTGCCAGCACGCCGGGACAGGTGTACACTGAAGCTTTCTTT. As protein: CASTPGQVYTEAFF. The chain uses TRBV5-6 and TRBJ1-1; 8 nucleotides line up with TRBD1. CDR1 SGHDT and CDR2 YYEEEE come from the germline V gene. The CDR3 runs to 14 residues. V lost 6 bases to trimming and J lost 3 bases; unmatched junction nucleotides: 7.

The chain links TRBV14 to TRBJ2-6, with 9 positions matching TRBD1. This CDR3 has 17 residues. Germline CDR1 is SGHDN and CDR2 is FVKESK. The ends lost 4 bases at V and 2 bases at J; junction bases unmatched: 6. Here the CDR3 DNA reads TGTGCCAGCAGCCCGTACAGGGGGCGCACTGGGGCCAACGTCCTGACTTTC. Its protein product is CASSPYRGRTGANVLTF.

The chain carries TRBV5-8 and TRBJ2-5; no firm D call. CDR1 is SGHTS and CDR2 is YDEGEE in the germline V gene. The CDR3 is 13 amino acids. V was shortened by 5 bases and J by 5 bases, with 13 bases between the two germline ends. CDR3 sequence (DNA): TGTGCCAGCAGGCTGCCGGATCTGGAGACCCAGTACTTC. Translating gives CASRLPDLETQYF.

The rearrangement links TRBV5-1 to TRBJ2-3; D call uncertain. With 0 bases removed from V and 9 bases from J, the gap between germline ends came to 14 bases. CDR1 and CDR2 (germline): SGHRS, YFSETQ. The CDR3 length is 14 residues. The CDR3, as DNA: TGCGCCAGCAGCTTGGACTCCCCAACGCACACGCAGTATTTT. It codes for CASSLDSPTHTQYF.

This chain links TRBV11-2 with TRBJ2-5, with D possibly matching TRBD2 (6 bases). Germline CDR1 is SGHAT and CDR2 is FQNNGV. The CDR3 totals 13 residues. Trimming took off 4 bases at V and 2 bases at J, with 8 bases between the two ends. CDR3 sequence: CASSSTRQETQYF. Here the CDR3 DNA reads TGTGCCAGCAGCTCGACTAGACAAGAGACCCAGTACTTC.

This chain uses TRBV7-9 with TRBJ2-3; D may be TRBD2 (5 bases). Trimming shortened V by 5 bases and J by 3 bases, and 15 bases separated the two germline ends. CDR1 and CDR2 from the germline V gene are SEHNR and FQNEAQ (reference sequence). This CDR3 region has 15 residues. The CDR3 nucleotides read TGTGCCAGCAGCCCCCGAATCGGGGTGACAGATACGCAGTATTTT. Translating it yields CASSPRIGVTDTQYF.

The chain joins TRBV6-5 to TRBJ1-3, with D possibly matching TRBD1 (6 bases). Per germline, CDR1 MNHEY and CDR2 SVGAGI. V lost 6 bases and J lost 2, with 8 bases in between. This CDR3 region has 13 residues. The CDR3 nucleotides read TGTGCCAGCAGAACAGGGACTGGAAACACCATATATTTT. Protein: CASRTGTGNTIYF.

CDR3 bases: TGCAGCGTTGCACGGGACACCGTGGGGAATGAGCAGTTCTTC. Translation: CSVARDTVGNEQFF. V is TRBV29-1 and J is TRBJ2-1; perhaps TRBD1 as D (6 bases). The germline V gene has CDR1 SQVTM and CDR2 ANQGSEA. The CDR3 covers 14 residues. The V and J ends lost 4 bases and 7 bases respectively, with 17 bases between them.

The chain couples TRBV12-3 or TRBV12-4 to TRBJ2-7, with D maybe TRBD1 (5 bases). The CDR3 is 12 amino acids. V lost 4 bases, J lost 3 bases, and 7 bases lay in between. The CDR3 DNA reads TGTGCCAGCAGTTCCGACAGCTACGAGCAGTACTTC. It encodes CASSSDSYEQYF.

The chain links TRBV5-6 to TRBJ2-7; D is perhaps TRBD1 (6 bases). Germline loops: CDR1 SGHDT, CDR2 YYEEEE. Deletions cut 4 bases from V and 2 bases from J, with 13 bases between. This CDR3 is 14 amino acids long. CDR3 sequence reads: CASSLGQSTYEQYF. The CDR3 DNA reads TGTGCCAGCAGCCTCGGACAGTCAACCTACGAGCAGTACTTC.

The chain combines TRBV29-1 with TRBJ1-5, with a possible D match to TRBD1 (5 bases). The CDR3 has 13 amino acids. V lost 5 bases, J lost 4 bases, and 12 bases lay in between. CDR1 and CDR2 from the germline V gene are SQVTM and ANQGSEA. The CDR3 loop reads CSVRTGQNQPQHF. The CDR3 DNA follows: TGCAGCGTTAGAACGGGGCAGAATCAGCCCCAGCATTTT.

This chain joins TRBV9 and TRBJ1-1; D gene unclear. The CDR3 totals 13 residues. V was trimmed by 1 base and J by 1 base, leaving 5 bases between them. Per germline, CDR1 SGDLS and CDR2 YYNGEE. Written as DNA, the CDR3 is TGTGCCAGCAGCGTATCCGGGAACACTGAAGCTTTCTTT. Protein product: CASSVSGNTEAFF.

This clone occurred a few times. The genes are TRBV3-1 (or the pseudogene TRBV3-2) and TRBJ2-5; possible D gene TRBD1, 6 bases. Trimming removed 1 base from V and 5 bases from J, with 17 bases in between. Germline values: CDR1 LGHDT, CDR2 YNNKEL (reference sequence). The CDR3 length is 16 residues. CDR3 residues: CASSQAGQGHSETQYF. The CDR3 coding sequence is TGTGCCAGCAGCCAAGCGGGCCAGGGGCACAGCGAGACCCAGTACTTC.

This clone is classed as medium-sized. The chain links TRBV19 to TRBJ2-7; a weak D match, TRBD1 (7 bases). With 4 bases removed from V and 7 bases from J, the gap between germline ends came to 17 bases. CDR1 LNHDA and CDR2 SQIVND come from the germline V gene (reference sequence). This CDR3 has 14 residues. CDR3 DNA sequence: TGTGCCAGTAGTACGCAGGGGGACTCGCGGGAGCAGTACTTC. Protein sequence: CASSTQGDSREQYF.

The chain links TRBV28 to TRBJ1-1; D might be TRBD1 (6 bases). The CDR3 extends over 14 amino acids. Germline V gene sequence: CDR1 MDHEN, CDR2 SYDVKM. V lost 6 bases and J lost 6, with 17 bases in between. CDR3 DNA: TGTGCCAGCAGACTCGGACAGTGGGGGGCTGAAGCTTTCTTT. Its protein is CASRLGQWGAEAFF.

This clone was seen a single time. The chain couples TRBV3-1 (or the pseudogene TRBV3-2) to TRBJ2-7; a weak D match, TRBD2 (5 bases). The V gene lost 1 base and the J gene lost 7 bases, with 20 bases spanning the gap. The germline V gene has CDR1 LGHDT and CDR2 YNNKEL (reference sequence). There are 16 residues in the CDR3. The DNA for the CDR3 is TGTGCCAGCAGCCAAGGGGTCCTGGGAGCCCGTAAGGAGCAGTACTTC. Protein: CASSQGVLGARKEQYF.

This chain joins TRBV12-3 or TRBV12-4 and TRBJ2-7; the D is unclear. There are 11 residues in the CDR3. Trimming shortened V by 1 base and J by 4 bases, and 2 bases separated the two germline ends. This CDR3 is CASSLGYEQYF. The CDR3 DNA reads as TGTGCCAGCAGTTTAGGATACGAGCAGTACTTC.